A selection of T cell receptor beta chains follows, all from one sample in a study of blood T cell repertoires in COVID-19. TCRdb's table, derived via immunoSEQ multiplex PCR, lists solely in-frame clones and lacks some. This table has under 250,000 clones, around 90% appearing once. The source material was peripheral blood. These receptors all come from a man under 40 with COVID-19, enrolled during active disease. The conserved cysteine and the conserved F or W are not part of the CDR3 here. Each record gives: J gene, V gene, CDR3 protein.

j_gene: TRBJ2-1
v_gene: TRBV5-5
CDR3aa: ASSPLGTGSYNEQF

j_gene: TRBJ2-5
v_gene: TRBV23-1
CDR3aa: ASTEYRGTQETQY

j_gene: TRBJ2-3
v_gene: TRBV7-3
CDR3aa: ASSLGTGTDTQY

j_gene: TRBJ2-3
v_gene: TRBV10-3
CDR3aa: AISGTGYTDTQY

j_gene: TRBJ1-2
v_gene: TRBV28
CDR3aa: ASSFVEGAGGYT

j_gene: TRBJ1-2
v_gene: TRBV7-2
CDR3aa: ASSLEGAYNYGYT

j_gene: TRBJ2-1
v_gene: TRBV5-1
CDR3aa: ASSLNMREGNEQF

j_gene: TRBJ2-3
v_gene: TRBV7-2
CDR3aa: ASSLDGGSTDTQY

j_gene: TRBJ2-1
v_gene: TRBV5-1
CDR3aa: ASSRGDYFSDEQF

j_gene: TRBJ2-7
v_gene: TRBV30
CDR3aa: AWSVSVSYEQY

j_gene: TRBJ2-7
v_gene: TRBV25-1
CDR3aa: ASSVSSSYEQY

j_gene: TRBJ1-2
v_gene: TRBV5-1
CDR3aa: ASSSQGGSGYT

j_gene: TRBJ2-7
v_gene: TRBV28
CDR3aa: ASSSPDEQY

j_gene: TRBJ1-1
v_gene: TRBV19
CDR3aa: ASKAGWNTEAF

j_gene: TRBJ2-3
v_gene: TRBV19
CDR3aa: ASGGHWSTDTQY

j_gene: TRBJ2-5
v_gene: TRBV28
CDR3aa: ASSLGASGRKETQY

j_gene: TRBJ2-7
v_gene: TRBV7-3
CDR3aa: ASSLEQVFDEQY

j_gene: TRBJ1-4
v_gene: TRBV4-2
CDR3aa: ASSQEREWHRREKLF

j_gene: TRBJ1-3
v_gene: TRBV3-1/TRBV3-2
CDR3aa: ASSLEGSGNTIY

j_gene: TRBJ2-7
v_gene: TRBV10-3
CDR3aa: AIRRGIPGQGNYEQY

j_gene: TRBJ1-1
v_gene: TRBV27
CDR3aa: ASSQAGGMNTEAF

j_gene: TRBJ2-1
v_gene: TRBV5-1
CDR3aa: ASSLSGVYYNEQF

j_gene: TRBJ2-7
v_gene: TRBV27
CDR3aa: ASSYSPTGMVYEQY

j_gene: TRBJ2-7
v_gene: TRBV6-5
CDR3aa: ASSLTGSSYEQY

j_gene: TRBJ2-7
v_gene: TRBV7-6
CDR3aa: ASSFLGGDLYEQY

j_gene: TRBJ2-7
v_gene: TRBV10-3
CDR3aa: AIRQGALNY

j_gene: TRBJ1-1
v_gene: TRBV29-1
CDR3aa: SAIQGSTEAF

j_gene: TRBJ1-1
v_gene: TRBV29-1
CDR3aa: SADSMNTEAF

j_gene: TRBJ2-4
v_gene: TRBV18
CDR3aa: ASSKGQGASAKNIQY

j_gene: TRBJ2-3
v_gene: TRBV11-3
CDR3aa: ASSPGRGNTDTQY

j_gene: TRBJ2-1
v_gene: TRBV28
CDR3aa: ASSLFGGRDEQF

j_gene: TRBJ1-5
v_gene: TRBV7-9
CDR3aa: ASSLGDQPQH

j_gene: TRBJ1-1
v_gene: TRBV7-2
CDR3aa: ASSPTLPNTEAF

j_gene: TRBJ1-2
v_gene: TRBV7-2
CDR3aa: ASSLDWTGIGYT

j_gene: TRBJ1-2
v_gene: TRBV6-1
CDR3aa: ASSWGGNRYGYT

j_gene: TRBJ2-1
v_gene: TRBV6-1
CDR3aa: ASSEISTGLGLAGGRSYNEQF

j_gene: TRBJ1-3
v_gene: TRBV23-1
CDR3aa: ASSQPHRGNPSGNTIY

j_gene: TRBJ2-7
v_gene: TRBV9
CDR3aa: ASSVGQGGGGEQY

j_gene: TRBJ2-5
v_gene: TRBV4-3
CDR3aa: ASSQESGGSGRETQY

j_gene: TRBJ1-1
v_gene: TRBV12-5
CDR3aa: ASGVLPMNTEAF

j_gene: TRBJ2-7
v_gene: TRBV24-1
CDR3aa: ATSDSVDRVGYEQY

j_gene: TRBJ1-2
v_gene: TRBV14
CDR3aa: ASSQGQGNYGYT

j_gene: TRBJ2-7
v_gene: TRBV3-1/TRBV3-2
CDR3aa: ASSHLGVNEQY

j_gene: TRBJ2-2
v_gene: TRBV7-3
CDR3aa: ASSLTTSGLNTGELF

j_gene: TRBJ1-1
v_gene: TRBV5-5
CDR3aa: ASSPRTGGETEAF

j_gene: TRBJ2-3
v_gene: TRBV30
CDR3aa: AWIKGGAPLGTQY

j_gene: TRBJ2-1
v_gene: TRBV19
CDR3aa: ASRSGHSSYNEQF

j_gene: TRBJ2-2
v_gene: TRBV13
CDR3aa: ASSLQGALNTGELF

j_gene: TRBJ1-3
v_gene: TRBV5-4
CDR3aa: ASSFGRGDRNTIY